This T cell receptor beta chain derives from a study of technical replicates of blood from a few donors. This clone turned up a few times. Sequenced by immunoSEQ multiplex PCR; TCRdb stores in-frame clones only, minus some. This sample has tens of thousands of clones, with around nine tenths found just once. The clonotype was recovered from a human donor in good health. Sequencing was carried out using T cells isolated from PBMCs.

The DNA of the CDR3 is TGTGCCAGTAGTCGACTAGCGGGAGCCTACGAGCAGTACTTC. Protein: CASSRLAGAYEQYF. The V call is TRBV19, the J call TRBJ2-7, with 12 bases identical to TRBD2. The CDR3 covers 14 residues. Germline trimming cut 5 bases from V and 2 bases from J; bases unmatched to any gene: 1. Germline V gene sequence: CDR1 LNHDA, CDR2 SQIVND (reference sequence). Full variable domain (rest looked up from reference TRBV19 and TRBJ2-7): DGGITQSPKYLFRKEGQNVTLSCEQNLNHDAMYWYRQDPGQGLRLIYYSQIVNDFQKGDIAEGYSVSREKKESFPLTVTSAQKNPTAFYLCASSRLAGAYEQYFGPGTRLTVT.